The sequence of this T cell receptor (beta chain) was determined in a study of regulatory T cells in long-lasting Graves disease listed by TCRdb under 2021. Some background on the complete study: Persistent Graves' disease meant more than 5 years of antithyroid drug treatment with TSH receptor autoantibodies that stayed positive. Patients with persistent Graves' disease were compared with patients with newly diagnosed Graves' disease using TCR sequencing and RNA sequencing of peripheral blood. TCR sequencing covered around 13 persistent and 20 newly diagnosed Graves' disease patients, about 35 samples in total. The study was registered as a clinical trial and conducted in China. In the clinical cohort, patients with persistent Graves' disease had used antithyroid drugs for an average of roughly ten years. Broader findings and caveats from the paper: The study examined only peripheral blood because the primary lesion, thyroid tissue, could not be accessed. Patients with persistent disease shared more public clonotypes (around 2,700) than newly diagnosed patients did (966). Sequencing and analysis were limited to the TCR beta chain. TRBV28, TRBJ1-2 and TRBJ2-5 were preferentially used in persistent disease, while TRBV20-1 and TRBJ2-1 were favored in newly diagnosed disease. As a limitation, the authors acknowledged that the small sample size may reduce accuracy. Lower TCR Shannon entropy and fewer highly expanded clones were observed in persistent Graves' disease patients than in newly diagnosed patients, which suggested clonal expansion.

In this sample, this clonotype turned up many times. What antigen it recognizes has not been identified. Base qualities are not provided; no much larger clone lies one nucleotide away. The germline V gene gives CDR1 as SGHAT and CDR2 as FQNNGV. V loses 5 bases of germline sequence and J loses 0 bases, and the interval between the two ends is 16 bases. From the cysteine through the phenylalanine, the CDR3 covers 16 amino acids. The only DNA kept is the CDR3, 48 bases in frame from the first base. This specimen's time point label, interpreted: persistent/refractory GD, antithyroid drugs over 5 years with positive TRAb. For both TCR sequencing and RNA sequencing, RNA was extracted from PBMCs using TRIzol. The diagnosis of Graves' disease was made according to American Thyroid Association guidelines. Recruitment of patients was carried out at an endocrinology department in Xi'an, China. Each patient gave approximately 10 milliliters of peripheral blood, collected in an EDTA anticoagulant tube. PBMCs were isolated by Ficoll Paque Plus density gradient separation without further T cell sorting. An Agilent 2100 Bioanalyzer and agarose gel were used to check RNA quality, while a NanoDrop 2000 measured RNA concentration.

Library method: multiplex PCR. The sequencer was an Illumina HiSeq 4000. CDR3 regions were amplified by Arm-PCR with iRepertoire HTBI primers to construct TCR beta libraries. Before sequencing, the PCR products went through gel purification. The paper's processing steps were these. Gene usage analysis of CDR3 amino acid clonotypes used the 60 to 75 TRBV and about 13 TRBJ segments found across samples. COPE and FqMerger were used to merge the filtered high-quality paired reads into contigs. Contigs were aligned with BLAST to IMGT TRBV, TRBD and TRBJ reference genes, and CDR3 was defined per IMGT. Any clonotype with a frequency above 0.1% was classified as a highly expanded clone. Shannon entropy served as the measure of repertoire diversity, while the Gini coefficient captured V-J evenness. A clonotype was considered public if more than one individual shared it. TCRdb's own reprocessing of the public reads used fastp at Q25 and MiXCR and kept productive beta chains. Under each unique CDR3 protein, matching rows form one entry showing the most common genes and DNA. TCRdb, rather than the study authors, made the V and J calls. For this sample there are about 310,000 distinct CDR3 sequences; more than 20% appear just once. Roughly three fifths of the sample lies in the top ten.

The sample was peripheral blood mononuclear cells (PBMCs), taken when the disease was refractory, from a patient treated with antithyroid drugs. The chain joins TRBV11-2 to TRBJ1-1; tentative D gene TRBD1, with 5 bases matching. This sequence originates from a female donor with Graves disease. The nucleotide sequence reads TGTGCCAGCAGCCCCGGACACGGCCGCCTGAACACTGAAGCTTTCTTT. Its coded protein is CASSPGHGRLNTEAFF. The reference TRBV11-2 and TRBJ1-1 proteins fill in what lies around the CDR3, so the full variable domain reads EAGVAQSPRYKIIEKRQSVAFWCNPISGHATLYWYQQILGQGPKLLIQFQNNGVVDDSQLPKDRFSAERLKGVDSTLKIQPAKLEDSAVYLCASSPGHGRLNTEAFFGQGTRLTVV.